This is a list of T cell receptor beta chains from one sample in a study of T cells after yellow fever vaccination. In TCRdb, the 5' RACE reads were re-called with MiXCR into one record per CDR3 protein. Of 100,000 to 150,000 distinct CDR3 sequences in the sample, roughly 9% are singletons; the top ten hold 30% to 40%. This specimen consisted of CD8+ T cells sorted from PBMCs, obtained on the day of the yellow fever booster vaccination. The receptors come from a man aged 18 to 29 who received the YFV17D yellow fever vaccine. The CDR3 runs from the conserved cysteine through the conserved F or W. A D gene is named only where the DNA matches it firmly. Only some rows state a clone size, as once, few, many or a class for expanded clones.

clone_size,j_call,d_call,v_call,cdr3_aa,cdr3_nt
many,TRBJ2-3,.,TRBV9,CASSVSGGLTSRDTQYF,TGTGCCAGCAGCGTATCCGGCGGATTGACGTCTCGGGATACGCAGTATTTT
few,TRBJ2-7,.,TRBV27,CASSPASGVFAYEQYF,TGTGCCAGCAGTCCAGCGTCAGGGGTGTTTGCCTACGAGCAGTACTTC
many,TRBJ2-3,.,TRBV4-1,CASSQVGRNTDTQYF,TGCGCCAGCAGCCAAGTGGGCAGAAACACAGATACGCAGTATTTT
few,TRBJ2-1,.,TRBV27,CASSPLRHNEQFF,TGTGCCAGCAGTCCCCTTAGACACAATGAGCAGTTCTTC
.,TRBJ1-2,.,TRBV4-1,CASKGYGYTF,TGCGCCAGCAAGGGCTATGGCTACACCTTC
.,TRBJ2-4,.,TRBV5-4,CASSLAGSKNIQYF,TGTGCCAGCAGCTTAGCGGGCTCCAAAAACATTCAGTACTTC
.,TRBJ2-3,TRBD2,TRBV18,CASSPTSGGYVSTDTQYF,TGTGCCAGCTCACCTACTAGCGGGGGATATGTTAGCACAGATACGCAGTATTTT
few,TRBJ2-2,TRBD1,TRBV6-2/TRBV6-3,CASSQLQDRLNTGELFF,TGTGCCAGCAGTCAACTCCAGGACAGGCTGAACACCGGGGAGCTGTTTTTT
many,TRBJ2-1,.,TRBV28,CASRAGEQFF,TGTGCCAGCAGAGCAGGGGAGCAGTTCTTC
many,TRBJ2-7,TRBD1,TRBV4-1,CASSQGGPGTGHSYEQYF,TGCGCCAGCAGCCAAGGGGGCCCCGGGACAGGGCACTCCTACGAGCAGTACTTC
.,TRBJ2-1,.,TRBV5-4,CASSLLNNEQFF,TGTGCCAGCAGCTTGTTAAACAATGAGCAGTTCTTC
.,TRBJ1-1,.,TRBV2,CASTSLNRLNTEAFF,TGTGCCAGCACGAGTCTAAACAGACTGAACACTGAAGCTTTCTTT
.,TRBJ1-1,.,TRBV12-3/TRBV12-4,CASSLGAHGRTEAFF,TGTGCCAGCAGCCTGGGGGCACACGGTCGGACTGAAGCTTTCTTT
few,TRBJ1-2,.,TRBV4-3,CASSPSPYWNYSYTF,TGCGCCAGCAGCCCATCACCGTATTGGAACTATAGCTACACCTTC
many,TRBJ1-2,TRBD1,TRBV9,CASSPSGQGDRGYTF,TGTGCCAGCAGCCCATCGGGACAGGGGGATAGAGGCTACACCTTC
few,TRBJ2-3,TRBD2,TRBV6-2/TRBV6-3,CASSWRWTSLDTQYF,TGTGCCAGCAGTTGGAGGTGGACTAGCTTAGATACGCAGTATTTT
.,TRBJ2-5,TRBD1,TRBV7-9,CASSPGERTGGAETQYF,TGTGCCAGCAGCCCCGGGGAGCGGACAGGGGGCGCAGAGACCCAGTACTTC
few,TRBJ2-3,TRBD1,TRBV7-9,CASSSDRGLSTDTQYF,TGTGCCAGCAGCTCCGACAGGGGGCTCAGCACAGATACGCAGTATTTT
few,TRBJ2-1,TRBD1,TRBV16,CASSPVGQTSEQFF,TGTGCCAGCAGCCCCGTGGGACAGACAAGTGAGCAGTTCTTC
.,TRBJ1-2,.,TRBV5-6,CASRSTAGWANYGYTF,TGTGCCAGCAGATCAACAGCCGGGTGGGCTAACTATGGCTACACCTTC
.,TRBJ2-1,.,TRBV6-2/TRBV6-3,CASEALPYNEQFF,TGTGCCAGCGAGGCCTTGCCCTACAATGAGCAGTTCTTC
many,TRBJ2-5,.,TRBV28,CASSPTSPGETQYF,TGTGCCAGCAGCCCCACATCCCCGGGGGAGACCCAGTACTTC
.,TRBJ1-5,TRBD1,TRBV6-6,CASSRDRVGQPQHF,TGTGCCAGCAGCAGAGACAGGGTCGGGCAGCCCCAGCATTTT
few,TRBJ1-5,.,TRBV24-1,CATSESGWGNQPQHF,TGTGCCACCAGTGAATCCGGGTGGGGCAATCAGCCCCAGCATTTT
few,TRBJ2-1,.,TRBV18,CASSYQGTSYNEQFF,TGTGCCAGCTCATATCAGGGGACCTCCTACAATGAGCAGTTCTTC
.,TRBJ1-5,.,TRBV12-3/TRBV12-4,CASRKINQPQHF,TGTGCCAGCAGAAAAATTAATCAGCCCCAGCATTTT
few,TRBJ1-5,.,TRBV9,CASSVATTQPQHF,TGTGCCAGCAGCGTAGCTACGACTCAGCCCCAGCATTTT
few,TRBJ1-4,.,TRBV6-2/TRBV6-3,CASSPRHVGAEKLFF,TGTGCCAGCAGCCCTCGACACGTGGGAGCGGAAAAACTGTTTTTT
few,TRBJ2-1,.,TRBV28,CASSTDNEQFF,TGTGCCAGCAGTACCGATAATGAGCAGTTCTTC
many,TRBJ2-2,.,TRBV12-3/TRBV12-4,CASSTPTGTGELFF,TGTGCCAGCAGCACTCCGACAGGCACCGGGGAGCTGTTTTTT
few,TRBJ2-2,.,TRBV6-6,CASSYKFGHWTGELFF,TGTGCCAGCAGTTATAAGTTTGGGCATTGGACCGGGGAGCTGTTTTTT
.,TRBJ1-1,TRBD1,TRBV7-9,CASTGGNENTEAFF,TGTGCCAGCACAGGGGGGAATGAGAACACTGAAGCTTTCTTT
few,TRBJ1-6,.,TRBV4-3,CASSQDSSYNSPLHF,TGCGCCAGCAGCCAGGACAGCTCCTATAATTCACCCCTCCACTTT
many,TRBJ2-3,.,TRBV6-4,CASSVAVGGEDTQYF,TGTGCCAGCAGTGTTGCTGTTGGCGGCGAAGATACGCAGTATTTT
.,TRBJ2-2,.,TRBV20-1,CSALDGDYFTGELFF,TGCAGTGCCCTGGACGGTGATTATTTCACCGGGGAGCTGTTTTTT
few,TRBJ2-7,.,TRBV11-2,CASSHGQGLTYEQYF,TGTGCCAGCAGCCACGGACAGGGACTAACCTACGAGCAGTACTTC
few,TRBJ2-7,.,TRBV19,CASSMGRGYEQYF,TGTGCCAGTAGTATGGGCAGAGGCTACGAGCAGTACTTC
many,TRBJ1-5,.,TRBV20-1,CSARDLRGNQPQHF,TGCAGTGCTAGAGATCTCAGGGGCAATCAGCCCCAGCATTTT
many,TRBJ2-3,TRBD2,TRBV5-1,CASSLSGGGTDTQYF,TGCGCCAGCAGCTTGTCCGGGGGGGGGACAGATACGCAGTATTTT
.,TRBJ2-5,TRBD2,TRBV12-3/TRBV12-4,CASSQTSGGQGETQYF,TGTGCCAGCAGCCAGACTAGCGGGGGGCAGGGAGAGACCCAGTACTTC
.,TRBJ1-2,TRBD1,TRBV20-1,CSALGDRGIKWVNYGYTF,TGCAGTGCCCTCGGTGACAGGGGGATTAAGTGGGTTAACTATGGCTACACCTTC
.,TRBJ1-2,.,TRBV19,CASSIPRLNYGYTF,TGTGCCAGTAGTATCCCAAGGCTGAACTATGGCTACACCTTC
.,TRBJ1-4,.,TRBV7-9,CASSFSRLNEKLFF,TGTGCCAGCAGCTTCAGCAGGCTGAATGAAAAACTGTTTTTT
many,TRBJ2-7,.,TRBV12-3/TRBV12-4,CASSFSGEQYF,TGTGCCAGCAGTTTTAGCGGCGAGCAGTACTTC
many,TRBJ2-1,.,TRBV7-8,CASSLGVGVYNEQFF,TGTGCCAGCAGCTTAGGGGTGGGGGTTTACAATGAGCAGTTCTTC
few,TRBJ2-3,TRBD1,TRBV2,CAARGRGSTDTQYF,TGTGCAGCCAGGGGGCGGGGCAGCACAGATACGCAGTATTTT
few,TRBJ1-5,.,TRBV28,CASSFTGTSNQPQHF,TGTGCCAGCAGTTTTACGGGGACCAGCAATCAGCCCCAGCATTTT
many,TRBJ2-2,TRBD1,TRBV4-2,CASSQEGEGGASGELFF,TGTGCCAGCAGCCAAGAGGGGGAAGGGGGCGCGTCCGGGGAGCTGTTTTTT
few,TRBJ1-3,.,TRBV12-3/TRBV12-4,CASTRRGTAGNTIYF,TGTGCCAGCACCCGGCGGGGAACAGCCGGAAACACCATATATTTT
.,TRBJ2-7,.,TRBV5-1,CASSLGQGIWYEQYF,TGCGCCAGCAGCTTGGGCCAGGGGATCTGGTACGAGCAGTACTTC
.,TRBJ1-2,.,TRBV7-9,CASSSGHIGGNYGYTF,TGTGCCAGCAGCTCTGGACATATCGGCGGTAACTATGGCTACACCTTC
few,TRBJ2-1,.,TRBV6-5,CATGRGGFWEQFF,TGTGCCACGGGAAGGGGGGGCTTTTGGGAGCAGTTCTTC